The 19 T cell receptor beta chains in this list originate from one sample, sequenced in a study of T cells after yellow fever vaccination. MiXCR, run by TCRdb on the 5' RACE reads, gives a single entry per CDR3 protein. This repertoire shows about 310,000 distinct CDR3 sequences, roughly 3.5% found once; its top ten account for less than 25%. Sample: PBMCs, taken on the day of the yellow fever booster vaccination. Every receptor here comes from a man between 18 and 35 years old who received the YFV17D yellow fever vaccine.

At least ten counts were recorded for this clonotype. J is TRBJ2-3 and V is TRBV29-1; no reliable D call. V dropped 7 bases and J dropped 0 bases, with 14 bases sitting between them. The length of the CDR3 is 14 residues. Germline lookup yields CDR1 SQVTM and CDR2 ANQGSEA. The CDR3 bases are TGCAGCGCCCCTGATACCGGCAGCACAGATACGCAGTATTTT. The encoded protein is CSAPDTGSTDTQYF.

This clonotype was observed at least ten times. V usage is TRBV9 and J usage is TRBJ2-1, with D perhaps TRBD2 (6 bases). The CDR3 loop spans 15 amino acids. Trimming removed 4 bases at V and 4 bases at J, with 15 bases between. CDR1 is SGDLS, CDR2 YYNGEE, per germline. CDR3 coding DNA: TGTGCCAGCAGCCCCGGGACTCCCCATTACAATGAGCAGTTCTTC. It codes for CASSPGTPHYNEQFF.

This clonotype was seen ten or more times. V gene TRBV5-1 combines with J gene TRBJ2-3; possible D gene TRBD2, 5 bases. Trimming took off 0 bases at V and 2 bases at J, with 13 bases between the two ends. The germline V gene encodes CDR1 SGHRS and CDR2 YFSETQ. The length of the CDR3 is 16 residues. The CDR3 DNA sequence: TGCGCCAGCAGCTTGGCCCCAGGACTCAACACAGATACGCAGTATTTT. Protein: CASSLAPGLNTDTQYF.

CDR3 in DNA: TGCAGTGCCCCCAGCGGGGGGGCCTCCTACGAGCAGTACTTC. Translated, it gives CSAPSGGASYEQYF. The chain uses TRBV20-1 and TRBJ2-7; 10 positions agree with TRBD2. V lost 6 bases and J lost 0; bases outside the gene matches: 5. Germline V CDR1 and CDR2: DFQATT, SNEGSKA (reference sequence). The CDR3 covers 14 residues.

There are many counts of this clonotype. V is TRBV30 and J is TRBJ1-4; D call uncertain. The CDR3 contains 13 residues. Trimming removed 0 bases at V and 7 bases at J, with 9 bases between. Per the germline V gene, CDR1 is GTSNPN and CDR2 is SVGIG (reference sequence). For the CDR3, the DNA is TGTGCCTGGAGTGTACGGTTTACTGAAAAACTGTTTTTT. Its protein is CAWSVRFTEKLFF.

This clonotype was counted ten times or more. The chain employs TRBV11-2 and TRBJ2-7; unclear D gene. The CDR3 is made up of 13 amino acids. Between the trimmed V and J ends, which lost 1 base and 6 bases, there was a span of 10 bases. Germline V gene sequence: CDR1 SGHAT, CDR2 FQNNGV. The CDR3 coding sequence is TGTGCCAGCAGCTTAGCGGACCAAGGCGAGCAGTACGTC. Translating gives CASSLADQGEQYV.

This clonotype has only a few counts. This rearrangement joins TRBV5-5 to TRBJ2-1; no clear D. Trimming took 5 bases from V and 5 from J, leaving 14 bases between them. Germline assignment: CDR1 SGHKS and CDR2 YYEKEE (reference sequence). CDR3 size: 14 residues. As DNA, the CDR3 is TGTGCCAGCAGAGGCCTGGTGTTCGACAATGAGCAGTTCTTC. This gives the protein CASRGLVFDNEQFF.

This clonotype occurred many times. J is TRBJ2-1 and V is TRBV6-5, with 9 bases lining up with TRBD1. CDR3 size: 14 residues. The V gene's germline CDR1 is MNHEY and CDR2 SVGAGI. J gave up 8 bases and V 4 bases, and 6 bases lay outside the gene matches. Here the CDR3 reads CASSSSDRGHEQFF. The CDR3 nucleotides are TGTGCCAGCAGTTCATCGGACAGGGGCCATGAGCAGTTCTTC.

The CDR3 here is CASSPSRGYNQPQHF. In nucleotides, the CDR3 is TGTGCCAGCAGTCCATCTCGTGGTTACAATCAGCCCCAGCATTTT. The chain employs TRBV5-6 and TRBJ1-5; D is unresolved. CDR1 and CDR2 (germline): SGHDT, YYEEEE. V was pared by 5 bases and J by 3 bases, with 15 bases between. This CDR3 has 15 residues.

This clonotype was seen more than once but under ten times. The chain couples TRBV5-4 to TRBJ1-1; D gene uncertain. This CDR3 comprises 14 residues. Germline V gives CDR1 SGHNT, CDR2 YYREEE (reference sequence). Trimming stripped 2 bases from V and 1 base from J, with 9 bases between. CDR3 protein: CASSLAVGNTEAFF. In DNA form, the CDR3 reads TGTGCCAGCAGCTTAGCGGTAGGGAACACTGAAGCTTTCTTT.

This clonotype was seen many times. This chain connects TRBV18 to TRBJ2-3; no firm D call. The CDR3 loop spans 14 amino acids. From germline, CDR1 is KGHSH and CDR2 LQKENI. The V gene lost 1 base and the J gene lost 2 bases, with 7 bases spanning the gap. In DNA, the CDR3 is TGTGCCAGCTCACCACTAGACCTCACAGATACGCAGTATTTT. This translates into CASSPLDLTDTQYF.

This rearrangement joins TRBV7-9 to TRBJ1-6; TRBD1 might be the D (5 bases). Germline loops: CDR1 SEHNR, CDR2 FQNEAQ (reference sequence). The CDR3 runs 13 residues. V shed 7 bases and J shed 11 bases, with 15 bases lying between them. Here the CDR3 reads CASTLSGVPPLHF. The CDR3, as DNA: TGTGCCAGCACCTTGTCGGGGGTTCCACCCCTCCACTTT.

This clonotype was seen more than once but under ten times. The rearrangement uses TRBV6-1 and TRBJ1-5; tentatively, D is TRBD1 (5 bases). CDR1 MNHNS and CDR2 SASEGT come from the germline V gene. The ends were cut back, 6 bases at V and 3 bases at J, with 12 bases in the middle. This CDR3 region has 14 residues. The CDR3 DNA is TGTGCCAGCAGGGAGGGGCGGGACAATCAGCCCCAGCATTTT. Its translation is CASREGRDNQPQHF.

This clonotype was counted a few times. The CDR3 sequence is CSATRYGYTF. The DNA for the CDR3 is TGCAGTGCTACCCGCTATGGCTACACCTTC. The chain has TRBV20-1 and TRBJ1-2; no definite D call. The CDR3 has 10 residues. From germline, CDR1 is DFQATT and CDR2 SNEGSKA (reference sequence). V lost 4 bases to trimming and J lost 4 bases, with 4 bases between them.

The chain employs TRBV20-1 and TRBJ1-5; perhaps TRBD1 as D (5 bases). Trimming took 2 bases from V and 0 from J, leaving 8 bases between them. Germline V lookup: CDR1 DFQATT, CDR2 SNEGSKA (reference sequence). The CDR3 extends over 14 amino acids. CDR3 sequence (DNA): TGCAGTGCTAGAAGGGGAACTAGCAATCAGCCCCAGCATTTT. Protein: CSARRGTSNQPQHF.

This chain joins TRBV7-2 and TRBJ1-2; 7 bases are shared with TRBD1. V shed 7 bases and J 3 bases; nucleotides not matched to a gene: 11. Germline CDR1 reads SGHTA; CDR2 reads FQGNSA. The CDR3 has 15 residues. CDR3 in amino acids: CASNAVNRGYYGYTF. CDR3 sequence (DNA): TGTGCCAGCAACGCGGTCAACAGGGGCTACTATGGCTACACCTTC.

This clonotype showed up many times. The chain combines TRBV11-2 with TRBJ2-6; D not resolved. Germline V gene data show CDR1 as SGHAT and CDR2 as FQNNGV. V lost 2 bases and J lost 0, with 8 bases in between. The CDR3 is 16 amino acids. The CDR3 DNA reads TGTGCCAGCAGCTTATACGGATTCTCTGGGGCCAACGTCCTGACTTTC. This codes for CASSLYGFSGANVLTF.

At least ten counts were recorded for this clonotype. The chain joins TRBV20-1 to TRBJ1-1; 9 bases are a match to TRBD1. CDR3 length: 12 residues. The germline V gene has CDR1 DFQATT and CDR2 SNEGSKA (reference sequence). For the CDR3, the DNA is TGCAGCACCATGGACAGGGGCACTGAAGCTTTCTTT. Residues: CSTMDRGTEAFF.

This clonotype was observed at least ten times. The chain is built from TRBV15 and TRBJ1-1, with 7 bases lining up with TRBD1. Germline V lookup: CDR1 LNHNV, CDR2 YYDKDF (reference sequence). V lost 2 bases to trimming and J lost 3 bases; unmatched junction nucleotides: 0. The CDR3 loop spans 13 amino acids. The CDR3 loop is CATSRQGDTEAFF. The CDR3 region has the DNA TGTGCCACCAGCAGACAGGGGGACACTGAAGCTTTCTTT.